This TCR beta chain originates from a study of immune cell composition in non-small cell lung cancer. V lost 2 bases, J lost 2 bases, and 6 bases stayed unmatched. Germline V gene lookup returns CDR1 SEHNR and CDR2 FQNEAQ (reference sequence). The length of the CDR3 is 16 residues. Comment on this clone: Its antigen is unidentified.

Whole-study findings and limits: Shared sequences between tumour-reactive and dominant in vivo clones were not proven. TIL tumour reactivity correlated with maximal tumour-associated clone frequency in adenocarcinoma. Lung squamous cell carcinoma tumours had significantly higher top 10 clone scores and productive clonality than lung adenocarcinoma.

Produced via immunoSEQ multiplex PCR; TCRdb's table is partial and in-frame only. The sample shows approximately 9,000 clones, roughly 76% of them seen only once. The clonotype was recovered from a human donor with non-small cell lung cancer. This chain links TRBV7-9 with TRBJ2-5, with 9 bases matching TRBD2. Sequencing used lung tumor tissue. CDR3 DNA: TGTGCCAGCAGCTTACAAACTAGCGGGCGACAAGAGACCCAGTACTTC. Encoded protein: CASSLQTSGRQETQYF.